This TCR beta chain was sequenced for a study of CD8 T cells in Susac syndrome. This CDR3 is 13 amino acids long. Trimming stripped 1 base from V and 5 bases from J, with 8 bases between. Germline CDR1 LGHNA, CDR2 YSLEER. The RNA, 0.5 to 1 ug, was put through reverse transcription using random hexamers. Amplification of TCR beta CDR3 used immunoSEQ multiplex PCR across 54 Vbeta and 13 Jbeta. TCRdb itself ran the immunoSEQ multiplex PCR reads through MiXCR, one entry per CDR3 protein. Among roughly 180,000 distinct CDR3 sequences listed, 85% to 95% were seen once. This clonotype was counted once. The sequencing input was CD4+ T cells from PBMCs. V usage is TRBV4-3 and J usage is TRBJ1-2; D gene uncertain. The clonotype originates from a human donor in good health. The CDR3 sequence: CASSQAGNYGYTF. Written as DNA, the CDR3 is TGCGCCAGCAGCCAAGCCGGGAATTATGGCTACACCTTC.